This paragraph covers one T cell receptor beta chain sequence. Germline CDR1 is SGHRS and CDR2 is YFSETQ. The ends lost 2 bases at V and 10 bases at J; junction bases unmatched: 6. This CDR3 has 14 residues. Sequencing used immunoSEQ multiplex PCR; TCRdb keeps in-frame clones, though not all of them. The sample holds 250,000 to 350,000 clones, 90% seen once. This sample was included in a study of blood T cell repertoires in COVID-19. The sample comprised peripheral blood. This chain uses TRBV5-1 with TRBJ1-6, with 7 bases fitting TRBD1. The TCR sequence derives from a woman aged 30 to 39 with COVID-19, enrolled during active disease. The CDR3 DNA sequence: TGCGCCAGCAGCTTCCGGGACAGAGGATCACCCCTCCACTTT. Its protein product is CASSFRDRGSPLHF.